The present entry profiles one T cell receptor beta chain with its context. Only in-frame clones appear in the TCRdb table, and some are missing; sequencing was by immunoSEQ multiplex PCR. The top ten clones hold 15% to 20% of a sample with over 200,000 clones, around 84% of them seen once. This record belongs to a study of blood T cell repertoires in COVID-19. Trimming shortened V by 5 bases and J by 6 bases, and 20 bases separated the two germline ends. Germline CDR1 and CDR2: MNHEY and SVGEGT. The CDR3 has 15 residues. V gene TRBV6-2 or TRBV6-3 combines with J gene TRBJ2-7, with TRBD2 as a possible D gene (6 bases). The sample consisted of peripheral blood. The sequence was obtained from an elderly woman with active or convalescent COVID-19. In DNA, the CDR3 is TGTGCCAGCAGTCGTACCGGGAGCCTGGGAGGCGAGCAGTACTTC. Amino acids: CASSRTGSLGGEQYF.